Listed here is a single TCR beta chain. Antigen: not known. This entry belongs to a study of identifying expanded T cells in peripheral blood. Points from the study as a whole: Clone count variance between roughly 2-week samples rose with total template count. Differentially abundant clones: roughly 1.2 between replicates, 16.4 at approximately 14 days, over 18 at four.

This table comes from immunoSEQ multiplex PCR, and its TCRdb copy is limited to in-frame clones, with some not included. The table has 97,000 or so clones, more than 70% seen once. During the collection period, no donor immune events like infections were recorded. CDR1 is LNHDA and CDR2 is SQIVND in the germline V gene (reference sequence). The trim removed 7 bases at V and 5 bases at J, leaving 8 bases unmatched. This CDR3 contains 14 residues. The chain has TRBV19 and TRBJ2-1; 7 positions agree with TRBD1. The receptor was derived from a person aged 18 to 70 in good health. Sequencing was carried out using blood. The CDR3 nucleotides read TGTGCCAGTACGGAAAGGGGGCACGACAATGAGCAGTTCTTC. Amino acids: CASTERGHDNEQFF. Looking up the rest from reference TRBV19 and TRBJ2-1 gives the full variable domain: DGGITQSPKYLFRKEGQNVTLSCEQNLNHDAMYWYRQDPGQGLRLIYYSQIVNDFQKGDIAEGYSVSREKKESFPLTVTSAQKNPTAFYLCASTERGHDNEQFFGPGTRLTVL.